This record concerns one TCR beta chain sequence. These data originate in a study of blood T cell repertoires in COVID-19. About the study: COVID-19 samples collected from the United States, Italy and Spain covered acute and convalescent phases. Nucleic acid was either cDNA or gDNA, and it came from T cells, B-cell-depleted T cells, or PBMCs.

Original analysis: Amplification of reference gene primers was used by the study to estimate nucleated cell counts. TCRdb's table, derived via immunoSEQ multiplex PCR, lists solely in-frame clones and lacks some. The V and J calls and the clone size are those of that table, but D and trimming were determined from the DNA. The table lists fewer than 300,000 clones, under 90% of them singletons. Trimming removed 4 bases from V and 5 bases from J; junction bases left unmatched: 6. This CDR3 comprises 15 residues. Per the germline V gene, CDR1 is SGHTS and CDR2 is YDEGEE. The chain employs TRBV5-8 and TRBJ1-6; 7 positions match TRBD1. This receptor was identified in a woman between 18 and 29 years old with acute or convalescent COVID-19. The specimen sequenced was peripheral blood. CDR3 nucleotides: TGTGCCAGCAGCCTCGGGACAGCTGATAATTCACCCCTCCACTTT. It codes for CASSLGTADNSPLHF. Based on the CDR3 plus reference TRBV5-8 and TRBJ1-6, the full variable domain is EAGVTQSPTHLIKTRGQQATLRCSPISGHTSVYWYQQALGLGLQFLLWYDEGEERNRGNFPPRFSGRQFPNYSSELNVNALELEDSALYLCASSLGTADNSPLHFGNGTRLTVT.